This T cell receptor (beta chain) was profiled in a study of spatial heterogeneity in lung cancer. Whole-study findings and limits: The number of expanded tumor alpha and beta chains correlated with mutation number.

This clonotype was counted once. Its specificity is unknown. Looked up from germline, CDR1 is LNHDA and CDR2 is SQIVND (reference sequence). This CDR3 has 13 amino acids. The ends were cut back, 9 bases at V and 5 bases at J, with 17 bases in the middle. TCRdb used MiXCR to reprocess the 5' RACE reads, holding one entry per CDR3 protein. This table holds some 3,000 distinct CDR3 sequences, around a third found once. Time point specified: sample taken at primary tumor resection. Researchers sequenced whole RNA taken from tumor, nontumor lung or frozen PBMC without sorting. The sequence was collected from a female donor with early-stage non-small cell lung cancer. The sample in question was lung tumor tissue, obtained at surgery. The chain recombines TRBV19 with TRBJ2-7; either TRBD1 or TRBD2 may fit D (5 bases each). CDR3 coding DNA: TGTGCCAGCGGACGGGGACCCATTAACGAGCAGTACTTC. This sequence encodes CASGRGPINEQYF. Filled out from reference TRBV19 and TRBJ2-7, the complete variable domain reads DGGITQSPKYLFRKEGQNVTLSCEQNLNHDAMYWYRQDPGQGLRLIYYSQIVNDFQKGDIAEGYSVSREKKESFPLTVTSAQKNPTAFYLCASGRGPINEQYFGPGTRLTVT.